The 18 T cell receptor beta chains reported below all come from one sample, sequenced in a study of cytomegalovirus exposure and HLA in healthy donors. Clones were read by immunoSEQ multiplex PCR, and TCRdb kept only the in-frame ones, dropping some. This sample has fewer than 200,000 clones, with less than 85% found just once. The sequencing input was PBMCs. All receptors derive from a man aged 18 to 29 in good health and CMV-seropositive.

V and J are TRBV27 and TRBJ1-2, with 9 bases aligning to TRBD1. V lost 6 bases and J lost 4; bases outside the gene matches: 6. The CDR3 is 14 amino acids. Per germline, CDR1 MNHEY and CDR2 SMNVEV (reference sequence). CDR3 coding DNA: TGTGCCAGCAGAAACAGGGGGCGTCCCTATGGCTACACCTTC. It specifies CASRNRGRPYGYTF.

The chain has TRBV27 and TRBJ2-5, with a possible D match to TRBD2 (6 bases). Germline V gene sequence: CDR1 MNHEY, CDR2 SMNVEV (reference sequence). The germline V and J ends were trimmed by 5 bases and 9 bases, with 19 bases remaining between them. The CDR3 has 14 residues. The CDR3 DNA sequence: TGTGCCAGCAGTCATCGGCGGGGAGAGGGATCCCAGTACTTC. Translated, it gives CASSHRRGEGSQYF.

The rearrangement links TRBV5-6 to TRBJ2-1; TRBD1 aligns across 9 bases. The germline V gene has CDR1 SGHDT and CDR2 YYEEEE. V trimming: 5 bases; J trimming: 7 bases; junction bases outside the gene matches: 4. The CDR3 length is 13 residues. The CDR3 reads CASSWGQGNEQFF. CDR3 coding DNA: TGTGCCAGCAGTTGGGGACAGGGAAATGAGCAGTTCTTC.

CDR3 loop: CASGRESSNEQFF. The CDR3 nucleotides are TGTGCCAGCGGGCGGGAGTCATCCAATGAGCAGTTCTTC. The chain uses TRBV7-9 and TRBJ2-1; 7 bases line up with TRBD2. This CDR3 comprises 13 residues. CDR1 is SEHNR, CDR2 FQNEAQ, per germline (reference sequence). V dropped 8 bases and J dropped 6; count of bases not matched to a gene: 7.

The chain employs TRBV5-5 and TRBJ1-6; TRBD1 agrees at 8 bases. Trimming removed 3 bases from V and 7 bases from J; junction bases left unmatched: 6. The CDR3 has 15 residues. CDR1 and CDR2 (germline): SGHKS, YYEKEE (reference sequence). The CDR3 protein is CASSSYTGGNSPLHF. DNA for the CDR3: TGTGCCAGCAGCTCTTATACAGGGGGGAATTCACCCCTCCACTTT.

The chain recombines TRBV6-1 with TRBJ2-7; the match to TRBD1 covers 8 bases. Unmatched junction bases numbered 6, after V lost 6 bases and J lost 5 bases. The CDR3 has 13 amino acids. Germline V gene data show CDR1 as MNHNS and CDR2 as SASEGT. CDR3 amino acids: CASRKQGVDEQYF. In nucleotides, the CDR3 is TGTGCCAGCAGGAAACAGGGGGTGGACGAGCAGTACTTC.

This chain joins TRBV6-5 and TRBJ2-7, with D possibly being TRBD1 (5 bases). This CDR3 has 14 amino acids. Germline lookup yields CDR1 MNHEY and CDR2 SVGAGI. V was shortened by 0 bases and J by 1 base, with 7 bases between the two germline ends. The DNA for the CDR3 is TGTGCCAGCAGTTACTCCGACAGTTCCTACGAGCAGTACTTC. Residues: CASSYSDSSYEQYF.

The table lists this clone with a count of one. The rearrangement uses TRBV10-3 and TRBJ2-3; D unclear. Trimming cost V 0 bases and J 3 bases, with 7 bases left between them. CDR3 length: 14 residues. Germline lookup yields CDR1 ENHRY and CDR2 SYGVKD. The chain's CDR3 is CAISESPGTDTQYF. The CDR3 DNA sequence: TGTGCCATCAGTGAGTCTCCGGGTACAGATACGCAGTATTTT.

The J gene is TRBJ1-4, the V gene TRBV5-6; 8 bases are shared with TRBD1. The germline V gene encodes CDR1 SGHDT and CDR2 YYEEEE. CDR3 length equals 16 residues. V was pared by 3 bases and J by 8 bases, with 12 bases of the junction left unmatched. The CDR3 nucleotides are TGTGCCAGCAGCTACACAGTGGGACAGGTGGGAGAAAAACTGTTTTTT. It specifies CASSYTVGQVGEKLFF.

CDR3 region: CASSLMSVQETQYF. Here the CDR3 DNA reads TGCGCCAGCAGCTTGATGTCAGTCCAAGAGACCCAGTACTTC. The chain carries TRBV5-1 and TRBJ2-5, with D unresolved. The CDR3 runs to 14 residues. The V end lost 1 base, the J end lost 1 base, and 8 bases lay between the germline ends. Germline CDR1 is SGHRS and CDR2 is YFSETQ.

V and J are TRBV7-9 and TRBJ2-3; D possibly corresponds to TRBD1 (6 bases). The V gene's germline CDR1 is SEHNR and CDR2 FQNEAQ (reference sequence). The CDR3 sequence is 17 residues long. Trimming cost V 1 base and J 2 bases, with 16 bases left between them. The CDR3 here is CASSLGIGGFNTDTQYF. Written as DNA, the CDR3 is TGTGCCAGCAGCTTAGGTATTGGGGGCTTTAACACAGATACGCAGTATTTT.

This clone appeared a few times. This chain links TRBV28 with TRBJ1-2; 7 positions agree with TRBD1. The germline gives CDR1 MDHEN, CDR2 SYDVKM. This CDR3 has 13 residues. After removal of 5 bases from V and 4 bases from J, the junction contained 4 bases not matched to a gene. The CDR3 spells CASSATGVYGYTF. CDR3 nucleotides: TGTGCCAGCAGTGCTACAGGGGTCTATGGCTACACCTTC.

V gene TRBV11-2 combines with J gene TRBJ2-7, with D perhaps TRBD2 (5 bases). The CDR3 consists of 17 residues. Trimming left V 5 bases short and J 4 bases short, with 24 bases between. Germline V gives CDR1 SGHAT, CDR2 FQNNGV. As DNA, the CDR3 is TGTGCCAGCAGCCAGATTCTTACAGCGGATCCCCTTTACGAGCAGTACTTC. As protein: CASSQILTADPLYEQYF.

The chain links TRBV6-1 to TRBJ2-7; TRBD1 agrees at 11 bases. CDR3 size: 13 residues. Looked up from germline, CDR1 is MNHNS and CDR2 is SASEGT. V lost 11 bases to trimming and J lost 6 bases; unmatched junction nucleotides: 9. The CDR3 DNA reads as TGTGCCGGACAGGGGGCGATGGATCGCGAGCAGTACTTC. Its protein is CAGQGAMDREQYF.

The genes are TRBV12-5 and TRBJ1-3; D might be TRBD1 (5 bases). The CDR3 runs 13 residues. Trimming shortened V by 7 bases and J by 1 base, and 8 bases separated the two germline ends. Germline CDR1 is LGHNT and CDR2 is FRNRAP. The CDR3 nucleotides read TGTGCTAGTGCCCAGGGTTCTGGAAACACCATATATTTT. The encoded protein is CASAQGSGNTIYF.

The CDR3 protein is CAWSGTGSEQYF. Written as DNA, the CDR3 is TGTGCCTGGAGTGGTACAGGGAGCGAGCAGTACTTC. The chain couples TRBV30 to TRBJ2-7; perhaps TRBD1 as D (6 bases). Between the trimmed V and J ends, which lost 1 base and 6 bases, there was a span of 10 bases. CDR1 and CDR2 from the germline V gene are GTSNPN and SVGIG (reference sequence). The CDR3 loop spans 12 amino acids.

This chain connects TRBV5-4 to TRBJ2-7; TRBD1 agrees at 7 bases. The germline gives CDR1 SGHNT, CDR2 YYREEE (reference sequence). The CDR3 is 14 residues long. The V gene end was trimmed by 0 bases and the J gene end by 2 bases; junction bases not matched to a gene: 2. This CDR3 is CASSLDRGAYEQYF. The CDR3 DNA is TGTGCCAGCAGCTTGGACAGGGGAGCCTACGAGCAGTACTTC. The full variable domain, rest sourced from reference TRBV5-4 and TRBJ2-7, is ETGVTQSPTHLIKTRGQQVTLRCSSQSGHNTVSWYQQALGQGPQFIFQYYREEENGRGNFPPRFSGLQFPNYSSELNVNALELDDSALYLCASSLDRGAYEQYFGPGTRLTVT.

This clone has a single count. This chain joins TRBV13 and TRBJ1-3, with a possible D match to TRBD1 (5 bases). V was cut by 4 bases and J by 3 bases, with 10 bases left in between. This CDR3 is 14 amino acids long. Germline V CDR1 and CDR2: PRHDT, FYEKMQ (reference sequence). The CDR3 DNA is TGTGCCAGCAGCTATCGGGACTATGGAAACACCATATATTTT. Translating gives CASSYRDYGNTIYF.